The present TCR beta chain was sequenced within a study of control samples from healthy donors and cancer patients. Clones were sequenced by immunoSEQ multiplex PCR, and TCRdb holds only the in-frame ones, with some missing. The sample carries approximately 49,000 clones, approximately 90% recorded once. The CDR3 runs 19 residues. The V end was cut by 2 bases, the J end by 5 bases, with 25 bases between. Germline CDR1 is MNHEY and CDR2 is SMNVEV (reference sequence). The chain carries TRBV27 and TRBJ2-1, with a weak D call TRBD2 (6 bases). The sample comprised PBMCs. The receptor was isolated from a man aged 35 to 55 with colorectal cancer. The CDR3 DNA follows: TGTGCCAGCAGTTTAAAGTCATGGGACTTGACTTTACTCAACAATGAGCAGTTCTTC. The encoded protein is CASSLKSWDLTLLNNEQFF.